One and the same sample provided the 13 T cell receptor beta chains below, sequenced in a study of shared clonotypes between healthy human individuals. Sequencing used immunoSEQ multiplex PCR; TCRdb keeps in-frame clones, though not all of them. Counted here are 1.5 million to 2.5 million clones, roughly 95% occurring once; the ten biggest clones make up more than 0.95%. The naive CD8 population came from CD45RO-negative cells selected for CCR7, without terminally differentiated effector memory CD45RA+ cells. Material for sequencing was naive CD8+ T cells sorted from blood. The receptors shown here come from a man between 18 and 29 years old in good health.

Points on this clone: In the same sample, other DNA sequences code for this CDR3. This chain links TRBV9 with TRBJ2-7; D might be TRBD1 or TRBD2, each matching 6 bases. The V end lost 0 bases, the J end lost 0 bases, and 10 bases lay between the germline ends. The CDR3 contains 15 residues. Germline lookup yields CDR1 SGDLS and CDR2 YYNGEE. The CDR3: CASSVAGGPSYEQYF. CDR3 coding DNA: TGTGCCAGCAGCGTAGCTGGGGGGCCCTCCTACGAGCAGTACTTC.

The chain couples TRBV28 to TRBJ2-1; the D call may be TRBD1 or TRBD2 (5 bases each). Trimming removed 4 bases at V and 4 bases at J, with 17 bases between. CDR1 and CDR2 (germline): MDHEN, SYDVKM. The CDR3 loop spans 16 amino acids. The CDR3 sequence: CASSSTAEGNYNEQFF. CDR3 DNA: TGTGCCAGCAGTTCCACCGCTGAGGGGAATTACAATGAGCAGTTCTTC.

The chain uses TRBV6-6 and TRBJ1-2; tentative D call: TRBD1 (5 bases). Deletions cut 2 bases from V and 8 bases from J, with 12 bases between. Per germline, CDR1 MNHNY and CDR2 SVGAGI (reference sequence). The CDR3 has 13 residues. The CDR3 DNA reads as TGTGCCAGCAGTTACCCGGGGGAGAGCGGCTACACCTTC. Encoded protein: CASSYPGESGYTF.

A single count supports this clone. The chain recombines TRBV25-1 with TRBJ2-7; TRBD1 aligns across 9 bases. V lost 4 bases, J lost 7 bases, and 11 bases stayed unmatched. CDR1 and CDR2 (germline): MGHDK, SYGVNS. The CDR3 has 15 residues. The CDR3 region is CASSGPGQGTVEQYF. CDR3 sequence (DNA): TGTGCCAGCAGTGGCCCGGGACAGGGAACCGTAGAGCAGTACTTC.

Points on this clone: Other nucleotide sequences from this sample produce the same CDR3. CDR3 nucleotides: TGCGCCAGCAGCTTGGCCAGCGCAGCTACCTACGAGCAGTACTTC. Translating gives CASSLASAATYEQYF. The chain combines TRBV5-1 with TRBJ2-7; no clear D. Trimming left V 0 bases short and J 2 bases short, with 12 bases between. The CDR3 contains 15 residues. Per germline, CDR1 SGHRS and CDR2 YFSETQ.

In this sample, this clone turned up a few times. CDR3 residues: CASSSPHGLAGEQYF. The CDR3 coding sequence is TGTGCCAGCAGCTCACCTCATGGACTAGCGGGTGAGCAGTACTTC. This chain uses TRBV7-9 with TRBJ2-7; TRBD2 agrees at 11 bases. Trimming removed 4 bases from V and 7 bases from J; junction bases left unmatched: 9. This CDR3 spans 15 amino acids. CDR1 and CDR2 (germline): SEHNR, FQNEAQ (reference sequence).

This clone was detected once. The chain recombines TRBV5-6 with TRBJ2-7, with D perhaps matching TRBD1 (6 bases). Trimming took off 4 bases at V and 5 bases at J, with 19 bases between the two ends. CDR1 and CDR2 from the germline V gene are SGHDT and YYEEEE. The CDR3 has 15 amino acids. The CDR3 nucleotides are TGTGCCAGCAGCGTGACCGGGACATGGGACCACGAGCAGTACTTC. It is translated as CASSVTGTWDHEQYF.

Here the CDR3 reads CASSQLAGIGETQYF. The CDR3 DNA sequence: TGTGCCAGCAGCCAATTAGCGGGAATAGGAGAGACCCAGTACTTC. The gene calls are TRBV11-2 and TRBJ2-5; 8 nucleotides match TRBD2. The CDR3 contains 15 residues. After removal of 5 bases from V and 4 bases from J, the junction contained 9 bases not matched to a gene. Germline V gene lookup returns CDR1 SGHAT and CDR2 FQNNGV.

The table lists this clone with a few counts. This chain uses TRBV9 with TRBJ1-2; 10 bases agree with TRBD1. The CDR3 loop spans 13 amino acids. Trimming removed 4 bases from V and 7 bases from J; junction bases left unmatched: 4. The germline gives CDR1 SGDLS, CDR2 YYNGEE. In nucleotides, the CDR3 is TGTGCCAGCAGCACTGGGACAGGGGTTGGCTACACCTTC. Translation gives CASSTGTGVGYTF. Complete variable domain (other parts from reference TRBV9 and TRBJ1-2): DSGVTQTPKHLITATGQRVTLRCSPRSGDLSVYWYQQSLDQGLQFLIQYYNGEERAKGNILERFSAQQFPDLHSELNLSSLELGDSALYFCASSTGTGVGYTFGSGTRLTVV.

The genes are TRBV13 and TRBJ2-3; TRBD2 aligns across 9 bases. The V and J ends lost 5 bases and 6 bases, in that order; junction bases with no gene match: 12. Germline CDR1 PRHDT, CDR2 FYEKMQ (reference sequence). The CDR3 covers 16 residues. CDR3 amino acids: CASSQRGSGGRDTQYF. The CDR3 DNA reads as TGTGCCAGCAGCCAACGTGGAAGCGGGGGGCGGGATACGCAGTATTTT. Full variable domain (remainder filled in from reference TRBV13 and TRBJ2-3): AAGVIQSPRHLIKEKRETATLKCYPIPRHDTVYWYQQGPGQDPQFLISFYEKMQSDKGSIPDRFSAQQFSDYHSELNMSSLELGDSALYFCASSQRGSGGRDTQYFGPGTRLTVL.

The V gene is TRBV5-1, the J gene TRBJ2-7; the D gene is possibly TRBD1 (7 bases). From germline, CDR1 is SGHRS and CDR2 YFSETQ. Trimming cost V 4 bases and J 7 bases, with 21 bases left between them. The CDR3 runs to 15 residues. The CDR3 loop reads CASSGGTVPLGEQYF. The DNA of the CDR3 is TGCGCCAGCAGCGGAGGGACAGTCCCTCTCGGTGAGCAGTACTTC. Together with reference TRBV5-1 and TRBJ2-7, the CDR3 gives the full variable domain: KAGVTQTPRYLIKTRGQQVTLSCSPISGHRSVSWYQQTPGQGLQFLFEYFSETQRNKGNFPGRFSGRQFSNSRSEMNVSTLELGDSALYLCASSGGTVPLGEQYFGPGTRLTVT.

V is TRBV19 and J is TRBJ2-7, with D tentatively TRBD1 or TRBD2 (5 bases each). CDR1 LNHDA and CDR2 SQIVND come from the germline V gene (reference sequence). The CDR3 length is 18 residues. With 3 bases removed from V and 4 bases from J, the gap between germline ends came to 25 bases. CDR3 nucleotides: TGTGCCAGTAGTATGCTGATTCGCGAGGGGAACGAAGAGTACGAGCAGTACTTC. Its translation is CASSMLIREGNEEYEQYF.

The chain combines TRBV9 with TRBJ2-5; 7 bases agree with TRBD2. Looked up from germline, CDR1 is SGDLS and CDR2 is YYNGEE. CDR3 length equals 13 residues. J lost 10 bases, V lost 0 bases, and 6 bases had no gene match. The CDR3 DNA sequence: TGTGCCAGCAGCGTAGGCGTGGCGGGGGACCAGTACTTC. Encoded protein: CASSVGVAGDQYF.